This T cell receptor beta chain was identified during a study of blood T cell repertoires in COVID-19 (dated by TCRdb to the early 2020s). Notes on the research overall: Collaborator samples came from the United States, Italy and Spain and covered acute and convalescent phases of COVID-19. Where available, HLA class I and class II types were taken from metadata supplied by the sample provider and were not determined by assay-based typing. Deeply sampled blood TCRbeta repertoires from subjects exposed to, actively infected with, or recovered from COVID-19 were included in the dataset. The repertoires were made available in a free public database intended to serve as a resource for research on the immune response to SARS-CoV-2. The samples were drawn from the first 160 participants of the ongoing ImmuneRACE study and from over 950 subjects provided by 6 global collaborators. The prospective study material was composed of cDNA or gDNA derived from T cells, B-cell-depleted T cells, or PBMCs. Nearly every sample came with metadata listing a de-identified subject ID, COVID-19 status, age in years and sex.

TCRbeta CDR3 regions were amplified from genomic DNA by means of the immunoSEQ Assay, a bias-controlled multiplex PCR. The authors' analysis ran thus. Within the assay, amplification of reference gene primers was used to estimate how many nucleated cells each sample contained. To quantify the absolute abundance of each unique TCRbeta CDR3 rearrangement, sequence reads were collapsed and filtered. For each sample, productive Simpson clonality was calculated as the square root of Simpson's diversity index across productive rearrangements. TCRdb carries this immuneACCESS record with in-frame sequences only. Its versions omit some clonotypes, under half of them owing to an unresolved V gene in the studies checked, with the rest unexplained. The DNA was the basis for D and trimming; V, J and clone size are from that table. Present in this sample are roughly 230,000 clones, around 90% of which were seen just once. The ten largest clones take up about 0.7% of the sample.

The collaborating institutions used their own protocols to collect whole blood in K2EDTA tubes. Collaborator samples were shipped for TCRbeta analysis as frozen whole blood, isolated PBMCs, or DNA extracted from either sample type. What the research found in general, with its limitations: The quantity of clinical and demographic metadata differed by source and by participant and was supplied without curation.

About this clone itself: Its binding antigen is unknown. No qualities accompany the bases; no much larger clone lies one base away.

The origin of this receptor is a human donor in a cohort sampled during active COVID-19. The sample consisted of peripheral blood.

The DNA is as follows: TGCGCCAGCAGCCAGTCTGCGGGCGGGGAGACCGCACTCTCCGAGCAGTACTTC. This is translated as CASSQSAGGETALSEQYF. In this chain, TRBV4-3 is recombined with TRBJ2-7; tentative D gene TRBD2, with 6 bases matching. The germline V gene specifies LGHNA as CDR1 and YSLEER as CDR2. V was cut back by 3 bases and J by 6 bases, leaving a gap of 27 bases between them. Measured from the cysteine to the phenylalanine, the CDR3 is 18 residues long. The read is trimmed to its CDR3 DNA, 54 bases read in frame from base 1.